This TCR beta chain was sequenced for a study of blood T cell repertoires in COVID-19 (dated by TCRdb to the early 2020s). Context from the whole study: The collaborator samples originated in the United States, Italy and Spain and spanned the acute and convalescent phases of COVID-19. The material from the prospective study consisted of cDNA or gDNA derived from T cells, B-cell-depleted T cells, or PBMCs. Samples came from the ongoing ImmuneRACE study (first 160 participants) plus 1,254 subjects from 6 global collaborators. HLA class I and class II types, where available, came from metadata supplied by the sample provider rather than from assay-based typing. Sample metadata almost always included a de-identified subject ID, COVID-19 status, age in years and sex. The repertoires were made available in a free public database intended to serve as a resource for research on the immune response to SARS-CoV-2. Deeply sampled blood TCRbeta repertoires from subjects exposed to, actively infected with, or recovered from COVID-19 were included in the dataset. What the research found in general, with its limitations: How much clinical and demographic metadata was included differed by source and by participant, and the metadata was provided uncurated.

CDR1 is given as SGHNT and CDR2 as YYREEE, both from the germline V gene (reference sequence). The CDR3 has 16 amino acids, counting the end cysteine and phenylalanine. Only the CDR3 DNA is retained, 48 bases long and in frame from the first base. V ends up 5 bases short and J 2 bases short, with an unmatched junction base count of 10. Comment on this clone: This clone's antigen is unknown. Base-call qualities are not available, and no considerably larger clone is one nucleotide away.

Collaborating institutions collected whole blood in K2EDTA tubes following their own protocols. Collaborator samples were shipped for TCRbeta analysis as frozen whole blood, isolated PBMCs, or DNA extracted from either sample type. TCRbeta CDR3 regions were amplified from genomic DNA by means of the immunoSEQ Assay, a bias-controlled multiplex PCR. The study's own analysis went as follows. The number of nucleated cells in each sample was estimated from the amplification of reference gene primers within the assay. To quantify the absolute abundance of each unique TCRbeta CDR3 rearrangement, sequence reads were collapsed and filtered. Productive Simpson clonality was computed per sample as the square root of Simpson's diversity index over productive rearrangements. The table comes from immuneACCESS by way of TCRdb, which keeps in-frame sequences with V and J called. Part of the clones is missing from these tables; in studies checked, under half for an unresolved V gene and the rest for unknown reasons. D and trimming were read from the DNA, whereas the V and J calls and clone size are those reported in that table. Here the sample has 85,000 or so clones; 86% occur a single time. Around a quarter of the sample lies in the top ten.

This receptor was obtained from a man over 45 with active or convalescent COVID-19. The receptor chain draws on TRBV5-4 and TRBJ2-7; the junction holds 10 bases that match TRBD2. The sample comprised peripheral blood. The nucleotides read TGTGCCAGCAGTATGGGGGCAGCGGGAGGGCCCTACGAGCAGTACTTC. Translated, it gives CASSMGAAGGPYEQYF.